These 12 T cell receptor beta chains originate from one sample sequenced in a study of blood T cell repertoires in COVID-19. The repertoire was sequenced with immunoSEQ multiplex PCR; TCRdb's copy has only in-frame clones and lacks some. The sample has approximately 150,000 clones, about four fifths seen once. The sample was peripheral blood. Receptors originate from a man aged 65 to 79 who had recovered from COVID-19.

The chain joins TRBV27 to TRBJ2-1, with TRBD2 identical over 13 bases. The CDR3 is 15 amino acids. Germline V lookup: CDR1 MNHEY, CDR2 SMNVEV (reference sequence). V lost 5 bases, J lost 8 bases, and 6 bases stayed unmatched. CDR3 in DNA: TGTGCCAGCAGTCCCTGGACTAGCGGGAGCGATGAGCAGTTCTTC. Translating it yields CASSPWTSGSDEQFF.

The J gene is TRBJ2-7, the V gene TRBV5-6, with 12 bases matching TRBD2. Losses at the gene ends were 0 bases for V and 4 bases for J; bases not matched to a gene: 2. This CDR3 contains 15 residues. The germline CDR1 and CDR2 sequences are SGHDT and YYEEEE. CDR3 loop: CASSLGLAGAYEQYF. The CDR3 DNA reads TGTGCCAGCAGCTTGGGACTAGCGGGAGCGTACGAGCAGTACTTC.

This clone was seen once. V and J are TRBV5-1 and TRBJ1-1; 9 positions agree with TRBD1. The CDR3 consists of 16 residues. Germline V CDR1 and CDR2: SGHRS, YFSETQ. Trimming at V came to 0 bases and at J to 6 bases, leaving 9 bases not matched to a gene. In nucleotides, the CDR3 is TGCGCCAGCAGCTTGGTTCTCTCGGGACAGGGACCTGAAGCTTTCTTT. Encoded protein: CASSLVLSGQGPEAFF.

This clone was seen many times. This sequence joins TRBV15 and TRBJ2-6; D is uncertain. The CDR3 extends over 16 amino acids. Germline V gene lookup returns CDR1 LNHNV and CDR2 YYDKDF (reference sequence). Trimming removed 1 base at V and 0 bases at J, with 7 bases between. CDR3 sequence: CATSRGDTSGANVLTF. The CDR3 DNA is TGTGCCACCAGCAGAGGAGACACCTCTGGGGCCAACGTCCTGACTTTC.

The chain joins TRBV5-4 to TRBJ1-2; the match to TRBD1 covers 9 bases. The V gene's germline CDR1 is SGHNT and CDR2 YYREEE (reference sequence). The CDR3 spans 14 residues. V lost 0 bases, J lost 8 bases, and 5 bases stayed unmatched. The CDR3 coding sequence is TGTGCCAGCAGCTTGGACAGGGGGCTGAGGGGCTACACCTTC. It specifies CASSLDRGLRGYTF.

The chain recombines TRBV7-9 with TRBJ2-7; 9 positions agree with TRBD1. CDR3 length: 16 residues. Germline values: CDR1 SEHNR, CDR2 FQNEAQ (reference sequence). V lost 1 base, J lost 5 bases, and 9 bases stayed unmatched. The CDR3 bases are TGTGCCAGCAGCTTAGACCCACAGGGGGCGAATCACGAGCAGTACTTC. Its protein product is CASSLDPQGANHEQYF.

V gene TRBV10-3 combines with J gene TRBJ2-7; D gene uncertain. V lost 2 bases, J lost 6 bases, and 8 bases lay in between. Germline loops: CDR1 ENHRY, CDR2 SYGVKD. The CDR3 loop spans 12 amino acids. The CDR3 is CAISETGFEQYF. In DNA form, the CDR3 reads TGTGCCATCAGTGAGACCGGGTTCGAGCAGTACTTC.

The chain couples TRBV7-3 to TRBJ2-1; 11 bases map to TRBD2. CDR1 SGHTA and CDR2 FQGTGA come from the germline V gene. Trimming took 5 bases from V and 0 from J; bases not matched to a gene: 12. The CDR3 is 19 residues long. CDR3 in amino acids: CASSANPGTSGYSYNEQFF. The CDR3 DNA is TGTGCCAGCAGCGCCAATCCCGGGACTAGCGGTTACTCCTACAATGAGCAGTTCTTC. Full variable domain (remainder filled in from reference TRBV7-3 and TRBJ2-1): GAGVSQTPSNKVTEKGKYVELRCDPISGHTALYWYRQSLGQGPEFLIYFQGTGAADDSGLPNDRFFAVRPEGSVSTLKIQRTERGDSAVYLCASSANPGTSGYSYNEQFFGPGTRLTVL.

J is TRBJ2-3 and V is TRBV18, with TRBD2 as a possible D gene (6 bases). The V gene's germline CDR1 is KGHSH and CDR2 LQKENI. V was pared by 5 bases and J by 1 base, with 13 bases between. There are 15 residues in the CDR3. In DNA, the CDR3 is TGTGCCAGCTCAATGGCCGGCGGGGGCACAGATACGCAGTATTTT. Translation: CASSMAGGGTDTQYF. Full variable domain (rest looked up from reference TRBV18 and TRBJ2-3): NAGVMQNPRHLVRRRGQEARLRCSPMKGHSHVYWYRQLPEEGLKFMVYLQKENIIDESGMPKERFSAEFPKEGPSILRIQQVVRGDSAAYFCASSMAGGGTDTQYFGPGTRLTVL.

This sequence joins TRBV18 and TRBJ2-7; no clear D gene. CDR3 length: 12 residues. Germline CDR1 KGHSH, CDR2 LQKENI. Trimming removed 6 bases at V and 1 base at J, with 7 bases between. This chain's CDR3 is CASSSGSYEQYF. In nucleotides, the CDR3 is TGTGCCAGCTCCTCCGGGTCCTACGAGCAGTACTTC.

V and J are TRBV19 and TRBJ1-2, with D unresolved. In germline, CDR1 is LNHDA, CDR2 SQIVND (reference sequence). The CDR3 runs 15 residues. V shed 4 bases and J shed 2 bases, with 14 bases lying between them. This CDR3 reads CASSTADTPNYGYTF. CDR3 in DNA: TGTGCCAGTAGTACAGCCGACACACCCAACTATGGCTACACCTTC.

The rearrangement uses TRBV30 and TRBJ2-5; 8 positions agree with TRBD1. J lost 4 bases, V lost 0 bases, and 7 bases had no gene match. CDR1 and CDR2 (germline): GTSNPN, SVGIG (reference sequence). The CDR3 has 15 residues. CDR3 sequence: CAWSVIRGPLETQYF. CDR3 in DNA: TGTGCCTGGAGTGTCATCAGGGGGCCTTTAGAGACCCAGTACTTC.